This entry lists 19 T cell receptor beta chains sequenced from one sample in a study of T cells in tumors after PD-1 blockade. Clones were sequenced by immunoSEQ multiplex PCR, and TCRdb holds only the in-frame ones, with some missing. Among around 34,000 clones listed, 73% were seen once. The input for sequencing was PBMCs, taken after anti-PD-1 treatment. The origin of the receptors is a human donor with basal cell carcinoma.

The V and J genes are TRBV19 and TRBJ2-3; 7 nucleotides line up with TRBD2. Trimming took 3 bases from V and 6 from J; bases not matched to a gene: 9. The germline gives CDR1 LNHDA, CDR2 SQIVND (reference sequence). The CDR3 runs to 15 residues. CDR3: CASSIQAGPGDTQYF. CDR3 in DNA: TGTGCCAGTAGTATCCAAGCGGGACCAGGCGATACGCAGTATTTT.

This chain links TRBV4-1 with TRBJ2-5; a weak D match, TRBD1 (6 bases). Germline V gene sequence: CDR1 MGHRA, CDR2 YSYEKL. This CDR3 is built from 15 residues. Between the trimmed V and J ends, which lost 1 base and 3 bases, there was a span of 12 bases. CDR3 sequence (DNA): TGCGCCAGCAGCCAAGTTGAGGGACAAAAAGAGACCCAGTACTTC. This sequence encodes CASSQVEGQKETQYF.

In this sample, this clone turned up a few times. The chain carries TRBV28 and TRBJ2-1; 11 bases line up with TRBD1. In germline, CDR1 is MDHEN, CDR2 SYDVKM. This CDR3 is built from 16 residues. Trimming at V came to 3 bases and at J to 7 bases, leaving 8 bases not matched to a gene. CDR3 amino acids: CASSFGKWDRGNEQFF. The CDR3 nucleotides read TGTGCCAGCAGTTTCGGGAAATGGGACAGGGGGAATGAGCAGTTCTTC.

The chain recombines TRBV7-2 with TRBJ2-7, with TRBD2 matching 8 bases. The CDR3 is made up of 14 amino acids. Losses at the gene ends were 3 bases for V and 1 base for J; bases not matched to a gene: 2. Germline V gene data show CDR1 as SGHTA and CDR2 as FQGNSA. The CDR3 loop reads CASSLLAGSYEQYF. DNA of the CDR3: TGTGCCAGCAGCTTGTTAGCGGGGTCCTACGAGCAGTACTTC.

The CDR3 loop reads CASSVLGLAAGNEQFF. The CDR3 bases are TGTGCCAGCAGCGTCCTGGGACTAGCGGCTGGAAATGAGCAGTTCTTC. The V and J genes are TRBV9 and TRBJ2-1, with 11 positions matching TRBD2. CDR1 SGDLS and CDR2 YYNGEE come from the germline V gene. Unmatched junction bases numbered 8, after V lost 2 bases and J lost 7 bases. The CDR3 is 16 residues long.

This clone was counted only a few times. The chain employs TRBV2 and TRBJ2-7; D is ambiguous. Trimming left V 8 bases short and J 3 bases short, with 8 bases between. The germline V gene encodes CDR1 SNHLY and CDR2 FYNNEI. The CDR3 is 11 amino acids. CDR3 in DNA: TGTGCCAGCGGTCGTGGCTACGAGCAGTACTTC. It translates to CASGRGYEQYF.

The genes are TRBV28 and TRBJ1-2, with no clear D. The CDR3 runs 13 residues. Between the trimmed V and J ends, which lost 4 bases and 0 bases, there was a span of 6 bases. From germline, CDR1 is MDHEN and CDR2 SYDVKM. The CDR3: CASSWSANYGYTF. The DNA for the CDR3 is TGTGCCAGCAGTTGGTCCGCTAACTATGGCTACACCTTC.

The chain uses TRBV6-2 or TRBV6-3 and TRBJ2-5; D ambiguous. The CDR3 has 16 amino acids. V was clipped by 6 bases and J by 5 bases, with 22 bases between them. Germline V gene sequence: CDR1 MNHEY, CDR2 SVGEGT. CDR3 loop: CASSRGSRHLPETQYF. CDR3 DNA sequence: TGTGCCAGCAGCCGAGGTAGCAGACACCTCCCGGAGACCCAGTACTTC.

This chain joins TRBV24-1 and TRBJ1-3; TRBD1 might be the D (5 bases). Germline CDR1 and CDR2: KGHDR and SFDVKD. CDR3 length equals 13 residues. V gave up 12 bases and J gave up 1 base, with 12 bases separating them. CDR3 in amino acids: CAASGGSGNTIYF. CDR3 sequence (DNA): TGTGCCGCCTCCGGGGGATCTGGAAACACCATATATTTT.

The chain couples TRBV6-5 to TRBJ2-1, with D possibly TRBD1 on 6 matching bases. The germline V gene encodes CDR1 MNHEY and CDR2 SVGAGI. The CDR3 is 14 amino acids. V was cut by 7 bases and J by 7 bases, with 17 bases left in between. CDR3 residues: CASTQPGDWNEQFF. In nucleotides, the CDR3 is TGTGCCAGCACCCAACCAGGGGATTGGAATGAGCAGTTCTTC.

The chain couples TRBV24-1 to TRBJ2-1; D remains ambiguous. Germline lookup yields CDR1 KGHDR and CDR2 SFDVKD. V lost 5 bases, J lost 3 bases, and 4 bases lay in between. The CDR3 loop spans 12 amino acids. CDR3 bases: TGTGCCACCAGTGCAGGCTACAATGAGCAGTTCTTC. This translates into CATSAGYNEQFF.

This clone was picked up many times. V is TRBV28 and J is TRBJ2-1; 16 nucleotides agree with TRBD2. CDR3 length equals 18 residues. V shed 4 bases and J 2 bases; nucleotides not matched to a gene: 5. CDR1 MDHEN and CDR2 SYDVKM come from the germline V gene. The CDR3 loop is CASSSGTSGRATYNEQFF. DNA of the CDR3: TGTGCCAGCAGTTCCGGGACTAGCGGGAGGGCCACCTACAATGAGCAGTTCTTC. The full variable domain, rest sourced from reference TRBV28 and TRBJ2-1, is DVKVTQSSRYLVKRTGEKVFLECVQDMDHENMFWYRQDPGLGLRLIYFSYDVKMKEKGDIPEGYSVSREKKERFSLILESASTNQTSMYLCASSSGTSGRATYNEQFFGPGTRLTVL.

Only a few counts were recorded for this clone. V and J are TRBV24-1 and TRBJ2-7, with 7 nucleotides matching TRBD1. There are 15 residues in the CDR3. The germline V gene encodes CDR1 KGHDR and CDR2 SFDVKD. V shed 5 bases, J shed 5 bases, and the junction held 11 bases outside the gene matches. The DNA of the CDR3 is TGTGCCACCAGTGGCGGAAGGACAGGTATAGACGAGCAGTACTTC. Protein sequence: CATSGGRTGIDEQYF.

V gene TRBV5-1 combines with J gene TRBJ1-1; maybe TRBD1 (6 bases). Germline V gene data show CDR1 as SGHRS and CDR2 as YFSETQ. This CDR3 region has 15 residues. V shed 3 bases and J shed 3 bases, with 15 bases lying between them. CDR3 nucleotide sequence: TGCGCCAGCAGCTGGAAGACAGGAGGAGACACTGAAGCTTTCTTT. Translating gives CASSWKTGGDTEAFF.

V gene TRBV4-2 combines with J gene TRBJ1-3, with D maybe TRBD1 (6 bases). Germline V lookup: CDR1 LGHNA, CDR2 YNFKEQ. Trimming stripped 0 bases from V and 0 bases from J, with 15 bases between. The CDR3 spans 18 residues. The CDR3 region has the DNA TGTGCCAGCAGCCAAGATCACCGGGGGCAAAACTCTGGAAACACCATATATTTT. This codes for CASSQDHRGQNSGNTIYF.

CDR3 sequence reads: CASRSREMENTGELFF. The CDR3 nucleotides are TGTGCCAGCAGATCACGGGAGATGGAGAACACCGGGGAGCTGTTTTTT. The chain combines TRBV28 with TRBJ2-2, with a possible D match to TRBD2 (6 bases). Germline V gene data show CDR1 as MDHEN and CDR2 as SYDVKM. CDR3 size: 16 residues. Trimming left V 6 bases short and J 1 base short, with 15 bases between.

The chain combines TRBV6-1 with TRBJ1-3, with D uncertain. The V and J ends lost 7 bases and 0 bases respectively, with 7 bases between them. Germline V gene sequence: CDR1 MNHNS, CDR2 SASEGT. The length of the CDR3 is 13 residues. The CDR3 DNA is TGTGCCAGCATGTATTCCTCTGGAAACACCATATATTTT. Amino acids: CASMYSSGNTIYF.

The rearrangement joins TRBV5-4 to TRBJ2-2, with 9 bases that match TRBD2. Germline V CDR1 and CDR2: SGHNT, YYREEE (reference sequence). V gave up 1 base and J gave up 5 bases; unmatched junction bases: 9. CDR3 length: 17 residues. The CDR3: CASSLRSGAGGTGELFF. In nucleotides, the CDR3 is TGTGCCAGCAGCTTGAGGTCGGGCGCGGGGGGGACCGGGGAGCTGTTTTTT.

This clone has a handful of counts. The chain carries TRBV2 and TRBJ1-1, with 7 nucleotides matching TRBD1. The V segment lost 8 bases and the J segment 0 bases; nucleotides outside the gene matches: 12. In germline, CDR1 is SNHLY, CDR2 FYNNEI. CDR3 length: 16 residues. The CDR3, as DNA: TGTGCCAGCCGCCTCCAAAGGGGGCTTCTGAACACTGAAGCTTTCTTT. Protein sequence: CASRLQRGLLNTEAFF.